The clone carrying this T cell receptor beta chain was recorded a few times. This specimen belongs to a study of blood T cell repertoires in COVID-19. The V gene's germline CDR1 is SGHRS and CDR2 YFSETQ. Trimming cost V 3 bases and J 3 bases; bases outside gene matches: 1. This CDR3 is built from 14 residues. Here immunoSEQ multiplex PCR was the method, and the copy in TCRdb shows in-frame clones only, minus some. In the table there are 200,000 to 250,000 clones, roughly 87% of which are singletons. Ages ranged from roughly 18 to 95 years, with residence in fewer than 25 US areas. Cohort 3 donors were reported recovered after two negative PCRs, clearance, or symptom resolution.

The sample consisted of PBMCs or T cells enriched from blood (not recorded which). This TCR was sampled from a man aged 25-45 years who had recovered from COVID-19. The chain is built from TRBV5-1 and TRBJ2-5; 11 bases fit TRBD2. CDR3 loop: CASSWGLAEETQYF. CDR3 nucleotide sequence: TGCGCCAGCAGCTGGGGACTAGCGGAAGAGACCCAGTACTTC.